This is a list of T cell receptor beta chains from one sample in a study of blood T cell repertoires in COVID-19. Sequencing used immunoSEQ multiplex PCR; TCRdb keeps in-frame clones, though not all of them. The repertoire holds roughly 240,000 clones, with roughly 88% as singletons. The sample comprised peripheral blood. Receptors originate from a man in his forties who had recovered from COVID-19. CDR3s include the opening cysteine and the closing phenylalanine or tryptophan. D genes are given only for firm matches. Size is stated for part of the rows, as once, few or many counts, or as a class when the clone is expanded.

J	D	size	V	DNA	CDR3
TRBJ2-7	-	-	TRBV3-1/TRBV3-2	TGTGCCAGCAGCCAAGATTCGGGCTCCTACGAGCAGTACTTC	CASSQDSGSYEQYF
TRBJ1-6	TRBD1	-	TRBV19	TGTGCCAGTAGTATAATAACAGGGGCTAATTCACCCCTCCACTTT	CASSIITGANSPLHF
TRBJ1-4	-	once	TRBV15	TGTGCCGCCAGCAGCAGGGAGGAAGTTGAAAAACTGTTTTTT	CAASSREEVEKLFF
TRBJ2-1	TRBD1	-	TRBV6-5	TGTGCCAGCGGCTACAGGGGTGGTAATGAGCAGTTCTTC	CASGYRGGNEQFF
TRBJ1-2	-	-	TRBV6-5	TGTGCCATAAACAGGTTCTATGGCTACACCTTC	CAINRFYGYTF
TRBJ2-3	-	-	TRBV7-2	TGTGCCAGCAGCCCAAACAGGGTCGGGCAGTATTTT	CASSPNRVGQYF
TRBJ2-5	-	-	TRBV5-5	TGTGCCAGCAGCTCGTATCAAGAGACCCAGTACTTC	CASSSYQETQYF
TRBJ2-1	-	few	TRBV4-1	TGCGCCAGCAGCCCCGGGCTAGCCATAACCTTACGCAATGAGCAGTTCTTC	CASSPGLAITLRNEQFF
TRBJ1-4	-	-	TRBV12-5	TGTGCTAGTGGTCCCCGGTTTCCCCGGGGGGCTAATGAAAAACTGTTTTTT	CASGPRFPRGANEKLFF
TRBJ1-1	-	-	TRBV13	TGTGCCAGCAGCTTAGGTAGGGGTACTGAAGCTTTCTTT	CASSLGRGTEAFF
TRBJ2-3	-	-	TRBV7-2	TGTGCCAGCAGCCCCACAGGGAGGGCAGATACGCAGTATTTT	CASSPTGRADTQYF
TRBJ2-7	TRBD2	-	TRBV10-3	TGTGCCATCAGTGCGGGGGGGTGGGGGAGCTCCTACGAGCAGTACTTC	CAISAGGWGSSYEQYF
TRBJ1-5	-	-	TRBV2	TGTGCCAGCAGTGAGACAGACAGCAATCAGCCCCAGCATTTT	CASSETDSNQPQHF
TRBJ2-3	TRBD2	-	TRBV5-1	TGCGCCAGCAGCTTGGCCGTGGGAGGGACAGATACGCAGTATTTT	CASSLAVGGTDTQYF
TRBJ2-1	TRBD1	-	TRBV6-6	TGTGCCAGCAGTTCCCTGGACAGGGGGTTCAATGAGCAGTTCTTC	CASSSLDRGFNEQFF
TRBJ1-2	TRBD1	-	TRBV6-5	TGTGCCAGCAGTCAGGGGGCAGTCTATGGCTACACCTTC	CASSQGAVYGYTF
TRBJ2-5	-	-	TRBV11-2	TGTGCCAGCAGCCCCCGCCCGGGGGTCGCAGAGACCCAGTACTTC	CASSPRPGVAETQYF
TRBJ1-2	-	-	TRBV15	TGTGCCACCAGCAGAGATCAAACCCAGGGGAATGGCTACACCTTC	CATSRDQTQGNGYTF
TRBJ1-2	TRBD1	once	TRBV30	TGTGCCTGGAGTGTCGGACAGGGATTAGGTTTTGGCTACACCTTC	CAWSVGQGLGFGYTF
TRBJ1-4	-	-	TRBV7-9	TGTGCCAGCAGCACCGAACCGGGGGCTAATGAAAAACTGTTTTTT	CASSTEPGANEKLFF
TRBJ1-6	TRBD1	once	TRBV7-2	TGTGCCAGCAGCTTAGGGGACAGAATCCATTCACCCCTCCACTTT	CASSLGDRIHSPLHF
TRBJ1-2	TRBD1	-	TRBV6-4	TGTGCCAGCAGGCCCGGACAGGGGAACTATGGCTACACCTTC	CASRPGQGNYGYTF
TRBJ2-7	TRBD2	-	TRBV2	TGTGCCAGCAGTGAGGGGGTAGCGGGAGACTTTTTTGTAGTGTACGAGCAGTACTTC	CASSEGVAGDFFVVYEQYF
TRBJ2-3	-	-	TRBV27	TGTGCCATCGGTACAGGGCTTGCAGATACGCAGTATTTT	CAIGTGLADTQYF
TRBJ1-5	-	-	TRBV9	TGTGCCAGCAGCTGGGGAGCGGGTAGCAATCAGCCCCAGCATTTT	CASSWGAGSNQPQHF
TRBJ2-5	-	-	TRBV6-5	TGTGCCAGCACGGGGTCCCAAGAGACCCAGTACTTC	CASTGSQETQYF
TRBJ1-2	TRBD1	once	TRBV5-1	TGCGCCAGCAGCTTGGTGGGACAGGGAACAGGCTATGGCTACACCTTC	CASSLVGQGTGYGYTF
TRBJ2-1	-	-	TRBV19	TGTGCCAGTAGTATAGACCAGTCGTATGAGCAGTTCTTC	CASSIDQSYEQFF
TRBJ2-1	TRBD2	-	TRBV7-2	TGTGCCAGCAGCTTATTTGTCGGACTAGCGGCTTACAATGAGCAGTTCTTC	CASSLFVGLAAYNEQFF
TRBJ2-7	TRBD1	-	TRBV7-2	TGTGCCAGCAGCAGGGGGTGGACAGGTGCCTACGAGCAGTACTTC	CASSRGWTGAYEQYF
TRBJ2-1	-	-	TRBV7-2	TGTGCCAGCAGCTTATTAGCGTCCAGCTCCTACAATGAGCAGTTCTTC	CASSLLASSSYNEQFF
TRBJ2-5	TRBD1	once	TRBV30	TGTGCCTGGGGCGGTGGGACAGGGGAGGGAGAGACCCAGTACTTC	CAWGGGTGEGETQYF
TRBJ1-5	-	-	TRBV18	TGTGCCAGCTCACCACGCGACCCCCGATACTATAGCAATCAGCCCCAGCATTTT	CASSPRDPRYYSNQPQHF
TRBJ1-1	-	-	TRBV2	TGTGCCAGCAGTGATAACGAAGTAGTGATAGACACTGAAGCTTTCTTT	CASSDNEVVIDTEAFF
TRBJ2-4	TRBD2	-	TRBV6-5	TGTGCCAGCGGGGAGGGCGTCGCCAAAAACATTCAGTACTTC	CASGEGVAKNIQYF
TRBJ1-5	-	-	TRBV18	TGTGCCAGCTCACCTGCGGGGAATCAGCCCCAGCATTTT	CASSPAGNQPQHF
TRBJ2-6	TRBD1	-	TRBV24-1	TGTGCCACCACCCTGACAGGGAACTCTGGGGCCAACGTCCTGACTTTC	CATTLTGNSGANVLTF
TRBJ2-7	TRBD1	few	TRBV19	TGTGCCAGTAGAGCGGGACAGGGGGTATACGAGCAGTACTTC	CASRAGQGVYEQYF
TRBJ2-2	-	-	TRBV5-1	TGCGCCAGCAGCTTGGAATCAGGAGCGGGCACCGGGGAGCTGTTTTTT	CASSLESGAGTGELFF
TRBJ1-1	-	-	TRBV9	TGTGCCAGCAGCGCGAGGGGAGGTGATCCTGAAGCTTTCTTT	CASSARGGDPEAFF
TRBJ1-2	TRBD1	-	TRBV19	TGTGCCAGTATTCTCGGACAGGGAGCTTTCTTC	CASILGQGAFF
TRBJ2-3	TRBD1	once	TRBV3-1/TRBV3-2	TGTGCCAGCAGCCAAACAACAGGGGCGGGTACAGATACGCAGTATTTT	CASSQTTGAGTDTQYF
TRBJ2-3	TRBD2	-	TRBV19	TGTGCCAGAGGACTAGCGGACGCAACAGATACGCAGTATTTT	CARGLADATDTQYF
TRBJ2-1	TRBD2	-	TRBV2	TGTGCCAGCAAACTTGCGGGGGGGCCTTACAATGAGCAGTTCTTC	CASKLAGGPYNEQFF
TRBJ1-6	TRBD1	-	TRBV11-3	TGTGCCAGCAGCTTGGGACAGAAAAATTCACCCCTCCACTTT	CASSLGQKNSPLHF
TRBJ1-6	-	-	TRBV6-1	TGTGCCAGCAGTGAAGCGCCCGGGAGCTCCTATAATTCACCCCTCCACTTT	CASSEAPGSSYNSPLHF
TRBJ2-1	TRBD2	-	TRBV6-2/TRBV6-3	TGTGCCAGCACCCCGGGAACTAGCGGGAAACTAGTCTGGGTCGCGCAGTTCTTC	CASTPGTSGKLVWVAQFF
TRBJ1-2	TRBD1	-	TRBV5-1	TGCGCCAGCAGCTTTACCTCGACAGGGGCTAACTATGGCTACACCTTC	CASSFTSTGANYGYTF
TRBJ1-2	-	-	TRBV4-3	TGCGCCAGCAGCCAATCTCTAGGGGCCAACTATGGCTACACCTTC	CASSQSLGANYGYTF
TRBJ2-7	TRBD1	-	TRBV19	TGTGCCAGTAGTGTCGGACAGGGCCCTAACGAGCAGTACTTC	CASSVGQGPNEQYF
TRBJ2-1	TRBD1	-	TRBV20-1	TGCAGCGAGGGGGCGGGTCATGAGCAGTTCTTC	CSEGAGHEQFF
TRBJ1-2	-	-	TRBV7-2	TGTGCCAGCAGTAGTCCGGAGGGTAACTATGGCTACACCTTC	CASSSPEGNYGYTF
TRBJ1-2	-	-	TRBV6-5	TGTGCCAGCAGTTACTCGAGAGGGGGCTATGGCTACACCTTC	CASSYSRGGYGYTF
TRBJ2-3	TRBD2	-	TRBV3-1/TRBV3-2	TGTGCCAGCAGCCAATCCGGGACTAGTAGAGATACGCAGTATTTT	CASSQSGTSRDTQYF
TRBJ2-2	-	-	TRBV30	TGTGCCTGGAGTGTACAACGGGGCGGGGAGCTGTTTTTT	CAWSVQRGGELFF
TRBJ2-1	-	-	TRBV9	TGTGCCAGCAGCGTAGATGAGGGATACTACAATGAGCAGTTCTTC	CASSVDEGYYNEQFF
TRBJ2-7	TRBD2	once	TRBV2	TGTGCCAGATCGGGACTAGCGGGAGGGCCAGACGAGCAGTACTTC	CARSGLAGGPDEQYF
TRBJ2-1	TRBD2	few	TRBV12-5	TGTGCTAGTGGAATTAGCGGGGGGCCGGAGCAGTTCTTC	CASGISGGPEQFF